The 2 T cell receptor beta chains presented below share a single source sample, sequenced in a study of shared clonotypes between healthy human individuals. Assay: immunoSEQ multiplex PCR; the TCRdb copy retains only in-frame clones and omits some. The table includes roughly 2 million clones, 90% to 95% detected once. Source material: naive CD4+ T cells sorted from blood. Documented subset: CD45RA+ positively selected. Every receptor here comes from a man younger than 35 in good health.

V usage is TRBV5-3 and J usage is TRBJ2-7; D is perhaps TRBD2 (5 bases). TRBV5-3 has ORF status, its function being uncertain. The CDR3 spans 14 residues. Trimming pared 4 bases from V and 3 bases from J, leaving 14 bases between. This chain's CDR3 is CARSKKRPYYEQYF. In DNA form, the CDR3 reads TGTGCCAGAAGCAAAAAGCGGCCCTACTACGAGCAGTACTTC.

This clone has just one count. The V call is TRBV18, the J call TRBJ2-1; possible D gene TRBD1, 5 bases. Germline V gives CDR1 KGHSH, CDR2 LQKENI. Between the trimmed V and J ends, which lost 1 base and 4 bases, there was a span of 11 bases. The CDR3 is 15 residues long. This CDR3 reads CASSPRQGSYNEQFF. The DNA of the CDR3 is TGTGCCAGCTCACCACGGCAGGGATCTTACAATGAGCAGTTCTTC. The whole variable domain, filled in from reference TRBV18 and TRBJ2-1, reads NAGVMQNPRHLVRRRGQEARLRCSPMKGHSHVYWYRQLPEEGLKFMVYLQKENIIDESGMPKERFSAEFPKEGPSILRIQQVVRGDSAAYFCASSPRQGSYNEQFFGPGTRLTVL.